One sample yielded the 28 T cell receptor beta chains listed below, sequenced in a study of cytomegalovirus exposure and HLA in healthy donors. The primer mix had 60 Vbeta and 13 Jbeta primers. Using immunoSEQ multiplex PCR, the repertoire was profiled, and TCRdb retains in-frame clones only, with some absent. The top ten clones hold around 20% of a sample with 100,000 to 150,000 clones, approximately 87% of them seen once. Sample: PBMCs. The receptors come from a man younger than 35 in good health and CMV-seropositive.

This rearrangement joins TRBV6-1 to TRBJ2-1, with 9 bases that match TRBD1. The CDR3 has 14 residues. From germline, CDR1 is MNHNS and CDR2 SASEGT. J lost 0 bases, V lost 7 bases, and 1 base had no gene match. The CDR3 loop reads CASKGQGSYNEQFF. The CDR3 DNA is TGTGCCAGCAAGGGACAGGGCTCCTACAATGAGCAGTTCTTC.

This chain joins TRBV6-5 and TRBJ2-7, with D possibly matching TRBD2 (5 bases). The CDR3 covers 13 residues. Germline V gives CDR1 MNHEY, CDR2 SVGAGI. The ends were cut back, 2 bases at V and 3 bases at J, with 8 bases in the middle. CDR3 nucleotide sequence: TGTGCCAGCAGTTACGGGAGTCTCTACGAGCAGTACTTC. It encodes CASSYGSLYEQYF.

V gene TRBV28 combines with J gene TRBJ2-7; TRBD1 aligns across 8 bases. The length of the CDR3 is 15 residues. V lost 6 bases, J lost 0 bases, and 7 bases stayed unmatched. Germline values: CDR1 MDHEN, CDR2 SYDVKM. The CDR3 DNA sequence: TGTGCCAGCAGCAAGACAGGGGTCTCCTCCTACGAGCAGTACTTC. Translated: CASSKTGVSSYEQYF.

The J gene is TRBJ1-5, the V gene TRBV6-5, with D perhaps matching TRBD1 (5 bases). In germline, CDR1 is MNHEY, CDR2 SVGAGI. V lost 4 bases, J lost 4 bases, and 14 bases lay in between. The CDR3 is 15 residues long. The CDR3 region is CASSSITGPNQPQHF. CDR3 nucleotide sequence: TGTGCCAGCAGTTCGATTACAGGCCCGAATCAGCCCCAGCATTTT.

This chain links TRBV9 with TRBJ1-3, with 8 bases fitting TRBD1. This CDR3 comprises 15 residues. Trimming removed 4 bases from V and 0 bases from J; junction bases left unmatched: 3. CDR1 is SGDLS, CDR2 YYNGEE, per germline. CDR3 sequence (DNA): TGTGCCAGCAGCCAGGGGGCAGGCTCTGGAAACACCATATATTTT. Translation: CASSQGAGSGNTIYF. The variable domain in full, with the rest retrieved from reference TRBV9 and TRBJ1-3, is DSGVTQTPKHLITATGQRVTLRCSPRSGDLSVYWYQQSLDQGLQFLIQYYNGEERAKGNILERFSAQQFPDLHSELNLSSLELGDSALYFCASSQGAGSGNTIYFGEGSWLTVV.

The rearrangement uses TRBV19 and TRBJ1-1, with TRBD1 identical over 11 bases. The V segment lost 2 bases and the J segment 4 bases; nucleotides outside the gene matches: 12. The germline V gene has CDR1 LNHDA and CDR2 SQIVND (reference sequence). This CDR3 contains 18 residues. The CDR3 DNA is TGTGCCAGTAGTATACATAGGGCGGACAGGGGGCGAAGCACTGAAGCTTTCTTT. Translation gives CASSIHRADRGRSTEAFF.

The CDR3 DNA is TGTGCCATCGGACAAGGGGAAAAATACGAGCAGTACTTC. Translation: CAIGQGEKYEQYF. The chain uses TRBV10-3 and TRBJ2-7, with D possibly matching TRBD1 (5 bases). The V gene's germline CDR1 is ENHRY and CDR2 SYGVKD. The CDR3 is 13 amino acids. V lost 8 bases and J lost 4, with 15 bases in between.

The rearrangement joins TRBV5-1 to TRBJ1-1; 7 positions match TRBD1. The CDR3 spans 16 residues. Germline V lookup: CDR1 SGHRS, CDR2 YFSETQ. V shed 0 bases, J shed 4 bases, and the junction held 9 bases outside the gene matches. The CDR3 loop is CASSLDGDSVGTEAFF. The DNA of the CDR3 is TGCGCCAGCAGCTTGGATGGGGACAGTGTGGGCACTGAAGCTTTCTTT.

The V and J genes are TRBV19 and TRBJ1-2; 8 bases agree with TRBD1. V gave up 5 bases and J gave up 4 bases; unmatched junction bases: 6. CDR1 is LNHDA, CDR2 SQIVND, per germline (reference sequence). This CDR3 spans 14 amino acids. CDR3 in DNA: TGTGCCAGTAGTGCTGGACAGGGCGGCTATGGCTACACCTTC. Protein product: CASSAGQGGYGYTF. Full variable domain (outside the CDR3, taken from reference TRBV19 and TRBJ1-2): DGGITQSPKYLFRKEGQNVTLSCEQNLNHDAMYWYRQDPGQGLRLIYYSQIVNDFQKGDIAEGYSVSREKKESFPLTVTSAQKNPTAFYLCASSAGQGGYGYTFGSGTRLTVV.

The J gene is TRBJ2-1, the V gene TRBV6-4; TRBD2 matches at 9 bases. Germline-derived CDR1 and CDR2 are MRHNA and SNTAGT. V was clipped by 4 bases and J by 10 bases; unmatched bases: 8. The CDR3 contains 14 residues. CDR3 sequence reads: CASSGTWTSEEQFF. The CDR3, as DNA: TGTGCCAGCAGTGGGACCTGGACTAGCGAGGAGCAGTTCTTC.

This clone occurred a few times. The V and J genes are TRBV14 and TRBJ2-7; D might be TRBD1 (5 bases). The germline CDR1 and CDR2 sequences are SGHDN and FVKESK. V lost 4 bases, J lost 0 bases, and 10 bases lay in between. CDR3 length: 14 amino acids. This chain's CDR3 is CASSPRQPSYEQYF. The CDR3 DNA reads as TGTGCCAGCAGCCCCCGACAGCCCTCCTACGAGCAGTACTTC.

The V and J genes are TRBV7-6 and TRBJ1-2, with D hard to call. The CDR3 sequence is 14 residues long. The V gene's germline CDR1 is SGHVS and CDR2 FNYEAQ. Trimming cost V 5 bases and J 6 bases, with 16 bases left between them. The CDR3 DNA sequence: TGTGCCAGCAGCCCAACCCTCGGCGGGGATGGCTACACCTTC. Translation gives CASSPTLGGDGYTF. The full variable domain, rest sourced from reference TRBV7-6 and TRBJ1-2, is GAGVSQSPRYKVTKRGQDVALRCDPISGHVSLYWYRQALGQGPEFLTYFNYEAQQDKSGLPNDRFSAERPEGSISTLTIQRTEQRDSAMYRCASSPTLGGDGYTFGSGTRLTVV.

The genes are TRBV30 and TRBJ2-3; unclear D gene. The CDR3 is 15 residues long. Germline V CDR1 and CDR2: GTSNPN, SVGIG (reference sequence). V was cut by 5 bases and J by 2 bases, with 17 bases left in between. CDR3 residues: CAWASGSSNTDTQYF. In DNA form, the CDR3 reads TGTGCCTGGGCTTCCGGTAGCTCCAACACAGATACGCAGTATTTT.

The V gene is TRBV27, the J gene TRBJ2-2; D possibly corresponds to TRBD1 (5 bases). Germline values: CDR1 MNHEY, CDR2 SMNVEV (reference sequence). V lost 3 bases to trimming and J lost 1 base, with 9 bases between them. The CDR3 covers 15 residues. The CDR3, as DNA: TGTGCCAGCAGTTTGTGGCAGGGGAACACCGGGGAGCTGTTTTTT. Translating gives CASSLWQGNTGELFF.

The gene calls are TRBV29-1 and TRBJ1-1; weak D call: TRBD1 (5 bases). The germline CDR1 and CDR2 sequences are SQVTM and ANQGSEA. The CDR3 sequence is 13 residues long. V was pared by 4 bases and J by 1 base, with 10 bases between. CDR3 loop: CSVVEGRNTEAFF. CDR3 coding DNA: TGCAGCGTTGTAGAGGGGAGGAACACTGAAGCTTTCTTT.

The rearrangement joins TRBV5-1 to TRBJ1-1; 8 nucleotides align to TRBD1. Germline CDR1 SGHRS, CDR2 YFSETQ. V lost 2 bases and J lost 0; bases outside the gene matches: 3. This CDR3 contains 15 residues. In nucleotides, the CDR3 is TGCGCCAGCAGCTTACAGGGGGTCATGAACACTGAAGCTTTCTTT. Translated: CASSLQGVMNTEAFF.

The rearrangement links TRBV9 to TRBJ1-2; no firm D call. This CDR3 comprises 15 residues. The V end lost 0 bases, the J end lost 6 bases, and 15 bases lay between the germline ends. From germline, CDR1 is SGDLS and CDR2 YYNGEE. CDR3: CASSVGIADSNGYTF. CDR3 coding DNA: TGTGCCAGCAGCGTAGGCATTGCGGACTCGAATGGCTACACCTTC.

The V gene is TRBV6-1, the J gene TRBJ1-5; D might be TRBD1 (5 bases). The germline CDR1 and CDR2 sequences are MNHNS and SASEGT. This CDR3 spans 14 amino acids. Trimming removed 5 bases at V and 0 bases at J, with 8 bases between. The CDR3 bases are TGTGCCAGCAGTTTGACAGTTAGCAATCAGCCCCAGCATTTT. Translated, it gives CASSLTVSNQPQHF.

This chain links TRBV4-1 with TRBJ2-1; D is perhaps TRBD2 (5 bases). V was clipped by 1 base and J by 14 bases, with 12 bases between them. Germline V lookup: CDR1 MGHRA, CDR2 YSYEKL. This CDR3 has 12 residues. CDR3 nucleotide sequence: TGCGCCAGCAGCCAAGTGGACTTCCCGGAGTTCTTC. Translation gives CASSQVDFPEFF.

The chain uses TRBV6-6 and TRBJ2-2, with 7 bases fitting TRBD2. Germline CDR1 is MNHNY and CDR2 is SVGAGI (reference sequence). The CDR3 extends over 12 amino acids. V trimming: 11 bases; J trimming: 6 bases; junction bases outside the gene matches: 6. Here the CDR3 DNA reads TGTGCCGGTGAGGGAGGGTCCGGGGAGCTGTTTTTT. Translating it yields CAGEGGSGELFF.

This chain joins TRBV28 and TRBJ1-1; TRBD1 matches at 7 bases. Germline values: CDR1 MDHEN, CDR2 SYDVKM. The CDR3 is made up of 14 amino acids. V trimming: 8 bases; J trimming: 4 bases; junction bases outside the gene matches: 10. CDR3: CASRRKGAATEAFF. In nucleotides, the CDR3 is TGTGCCAGCCGTCGAAAGGGGGCCGCCACTGAAGCTTTCTTT.

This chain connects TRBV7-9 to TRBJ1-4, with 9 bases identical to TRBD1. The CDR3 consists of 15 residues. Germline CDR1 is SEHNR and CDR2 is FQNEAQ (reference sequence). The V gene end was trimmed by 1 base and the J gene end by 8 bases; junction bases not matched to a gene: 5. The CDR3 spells CASSLGDRAREKLFF. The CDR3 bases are TGTGCCAGCAGCTTAGGGGACAGGGCTCGAGAAAAACTGTTTTTT. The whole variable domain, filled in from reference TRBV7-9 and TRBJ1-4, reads DTGVSQNPRHKITKRGQNVTFRCDPISEHNRLYWYRQTLGQGPEFLTYFQNEAQLEKSRLLSDRFSAERPKGSFSTLEIQRTEQGDSAMYLCASSLGDRAREKLFFGSGTQLSVL.

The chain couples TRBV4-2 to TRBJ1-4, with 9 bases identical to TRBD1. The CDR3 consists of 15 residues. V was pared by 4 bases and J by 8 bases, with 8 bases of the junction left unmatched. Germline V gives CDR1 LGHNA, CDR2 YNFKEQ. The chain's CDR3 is CASSPATGGSEKLFF. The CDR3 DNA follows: TGTGCCAGCAGCCCAGCGACAGGGGGATCCGAAAAACTGTTTTTT.

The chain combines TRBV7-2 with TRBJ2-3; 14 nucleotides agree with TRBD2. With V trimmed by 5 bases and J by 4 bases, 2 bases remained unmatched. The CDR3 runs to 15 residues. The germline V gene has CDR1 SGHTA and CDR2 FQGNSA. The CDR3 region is CASSETSGGADTQYF. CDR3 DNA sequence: TGTGCCAGCAGCGAGACTAGCGGGGGGGCAGATACGCAGTATTTT.

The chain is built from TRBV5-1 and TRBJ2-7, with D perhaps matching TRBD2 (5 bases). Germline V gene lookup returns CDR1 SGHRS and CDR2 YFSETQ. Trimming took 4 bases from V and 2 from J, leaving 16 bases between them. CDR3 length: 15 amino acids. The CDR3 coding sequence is TGCGCCAGCAGCCCGACACCCCTCGGGGCCTACGAGCAGTACTTC. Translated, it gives CASSPTPLGAYEQYF. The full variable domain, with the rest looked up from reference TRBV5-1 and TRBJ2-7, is KAGVTQTPRYLIKTRGQQVTLSCSPISGHRSVSWYQQTPGQGLQFLFEYFSETQRNKGNFPGRFSGRQFSNSRSEMNVSTLELGDSALYLCASSPTPLGAYEQYFGPGTRLTVT.

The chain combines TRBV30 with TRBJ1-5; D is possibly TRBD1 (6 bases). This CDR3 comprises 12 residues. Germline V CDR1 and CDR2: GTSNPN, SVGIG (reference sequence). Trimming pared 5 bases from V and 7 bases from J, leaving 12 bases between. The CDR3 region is CAWAGDKQPQHF. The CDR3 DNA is TGTGCCTGGGCAGGGGATAAACAGCCCCAGCATTTT.

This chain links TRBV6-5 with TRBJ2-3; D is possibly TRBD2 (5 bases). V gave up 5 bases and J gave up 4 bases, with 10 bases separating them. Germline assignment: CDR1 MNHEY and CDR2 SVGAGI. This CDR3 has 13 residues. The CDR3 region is CASSRGEPDTQYF. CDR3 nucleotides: TGTGCCAGCAGTCGTGGGGAGCCAGATACGCAGTATTTT.

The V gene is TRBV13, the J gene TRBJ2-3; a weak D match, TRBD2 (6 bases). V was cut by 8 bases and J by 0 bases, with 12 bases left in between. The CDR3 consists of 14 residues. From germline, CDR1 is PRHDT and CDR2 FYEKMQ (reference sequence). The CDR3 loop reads CASGPRGSTDTQYF. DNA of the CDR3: TGTGCCAGCGGACCACGGGGGAGCACAGATACGCAGTATTTT.